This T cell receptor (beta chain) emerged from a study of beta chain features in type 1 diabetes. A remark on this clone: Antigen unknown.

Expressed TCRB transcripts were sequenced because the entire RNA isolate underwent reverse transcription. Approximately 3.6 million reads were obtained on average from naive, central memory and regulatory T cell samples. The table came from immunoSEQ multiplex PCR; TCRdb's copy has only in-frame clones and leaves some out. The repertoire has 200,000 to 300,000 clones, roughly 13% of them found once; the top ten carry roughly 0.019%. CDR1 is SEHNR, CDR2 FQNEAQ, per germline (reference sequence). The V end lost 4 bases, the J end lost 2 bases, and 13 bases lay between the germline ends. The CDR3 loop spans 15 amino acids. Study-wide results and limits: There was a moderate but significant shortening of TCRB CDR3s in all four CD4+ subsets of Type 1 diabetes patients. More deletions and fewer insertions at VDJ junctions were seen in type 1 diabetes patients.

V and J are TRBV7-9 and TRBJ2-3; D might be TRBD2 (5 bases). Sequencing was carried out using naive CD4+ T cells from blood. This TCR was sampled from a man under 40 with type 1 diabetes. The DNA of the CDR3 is TGTGCCAGCAGCTCCCCCGGAGGTTCCACAGATACGCAGTATTTT. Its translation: CASSSPGGSTDTQYF.